What follows are 20 T cell receptor beta chains derived from one specimen sequenced in a study of molecular identifiers for immune sequencing clone quantification. TCRdb redid the calling of the PCR reads with MiXCR, one entry per CDR3 protein. The data hold about 35,000 distinct CDR3 sequences, with 15% to 20% observed a single time. Material for sequencing was naive CD8+ T cells from blood, with Jurkat cell RNA spiked in. Subset indicated: FACS-sorted CD8+CD4-CCR7+CD45RA+ naive T cells. Receptors were obtained from a human donor in good health. Some libraries in this study had Jurkat cell RNA spiked in.

The sample holds many counts of this clonotype. The chain recombines TRBV6-5 with TRBJ1-1, with 7 positions matching TRBD1. The CDR3 loop spans 17 amino acids. With V trimmed by 6 bases and J by 0 bases, 13 bases remained unmatched. Looked up from germline, CDR1 is MNHEY and CDR2 is SVGAGI. The CDR3 DNA reads as TGTGCCAGCAGCCCGACGGGACAGATTTACATGAACACTGAAGCTTTCTTT. Translation: CASSPTGQIYMNTEAFF.

This clonotype occurred a few times. This rearrangement joins TRBV19 to TRBJ2-6; 8 nucleotides line up with TRBD2. Germline V lookup: CDR1 LNHDA, CDR2 SQIVND (reference sequence). The CDR3 is 17 amino acids. Unmatched junction bases numbered 3, after V lost 2 bases and J lost 0 bases. The CDR3: CASSIRTSYSGANVLTF. The CDR3 nucleotides read TGTGCCAGTAGTATAAGGACTAGCTACTCTGGGGCCAACGTCCTGACTTTC.

This clonotype has a count of ten or more. J is TRBJ2-3 and V is TRBV7-6, with 7 positions matching TRBD1. Germline trimming cut 5 bases from V and 2 bases from J; bases unmatched to any gene: 7. This CDR3 is built from 15 residues. The germline CDR1 and CDR2 sequences are SGHVS and FNYEAQ. The CDR3 DNA reads as TGTGCCAGCAGCCGACAGGGAGTAAACACAGATACGCAGTATTTT. It yields the protein CASSRQGVNTDTQYF. Using reference TRBV7-6 and TRBJ2-3 for the parts outside the CDR3, the full variable domain is GAGVSQSPRYKVTKRGQDVALRCDPISGHVSLYWYRQALGQGPEFLTYFNYEAQQDKSGLPNDRFSAERPEGSISTLTIQRTEQRDSAMYRCASSRQGVNTDTQYFGPGTRLTVL.

The sample holds a few counts of this clonotype. Sequence at one end of the junction differs from germline and may be a read error. The chain links TRBV28 to TRBJ1-5; 8 nucleotides align to TRBD1. CDR3 length: 18 amino acids. Germline-derived CDR1 and CDR2 are MDHEN and SYDVKM. This CDR3 reads CASSLWGQALGSKQPQHF. The CDR3 DNA reads as TGTGCCAGCAGCTTATGGGGACAGGCATTAGGGAGCAAGCAGCCCCAGCATTTT.

On this clonotype itself: A much bigger clone sits one base away, suggesting this may be a read error. V is TRBV19 and J is TRBJ2-3; 9 bases map to TRBD2. Trimming took 6 bases from V and 0 from J; bases not matched to a gene: 7. Germline assignment: CDR1 LNHDA and CDR2 SQIVND (reference sequence). There are 16 residues in the CDR3. CDR3 protein: CASSYGLARSTDTQYF. CDR3 nucleotides: TGTGCCAGTAGCTACGGACTAGCGAGGAGCACAGATACGCAGTATTTT.

This clonotype has a count of ten or more. The rearrangement joins TRBV20-1 to TRBJ2-7; D is ambiguous. In germline, CDR1 is DFQATT, CDR2 SNEGSKA (reference sequence). Between the trimmed V and J ends, which lost 8 bases and 4 bases, there was a span of 9 bases. CDR3 size: 10 residues. CDR3 region: CSSGSYEQYF. DNA for the CDR3: TGCAGTTCCGGATCGTACGAGCAGTACTTC.

This clonotype has just one count. A much larger clone differs by one base, so this may be a read error. This chain links TRBV5-3 with TRBJ2-2, with 12 bases matching TRBD1. Being an ORF, TRBV5-3 has a function that is uncertain. V lost 10 bases and J lost 6; bases outside the gene matches: 10. The CDR3 has 15 residues. The CDR3 region is CAGSDGTGGPGELFF. In nucleotides, the CDR3 is TGTGCCGGCAGCGACGGGACAGGGGGCCCCGGGGAGCTGTTTTTT.

This clonotype was picked up many times. The rearrangement joins TRBV5-1 to TRBJ2-7; tentatively, D is TRBD1 or TRBD2 (5 bases each). Germline assignment: CDR1 SGHRS and CDR2 YFSETQ. Trimming shortened V by 4 bases and J by 0 bases, and 17 bases separated the two germline ends. The CDR3 has 16 residues. Here the CDR3 reads CASSLDPGTASYEQYF. The DNA of the CDR3 is TGCGCCAGCAGCCTGGACCCCGGGACGGCCTCCTACGAGCAGTACTTC.

At least ten counts were recorded for this clonotype. The chain recombines TRBV5-1 with TRBJ2-3; a weak D match, TRBD2 (7 bases). This CDR3 comprises 17 residues. V was trimmed by 4 bases and J by 6 bases, leaving 24 bases between them. CDR1 SGHRS and CDR2 YFSETQ come from the germline V gene. CDR3 amino acids: CASSPRAGGLLWDTQYF. The CDR3 nucleotides read TGCGCCAGCAGCCCCCGCGCCGGGGGGCTCTTATGGGATACGCAGTATTTT.

This clonotype was recorded at least ten times. The genes are TRBV19 and TRBJ1-4, with D unclear. From germline, CDR1 is LNHDA and CDR2 SQIVND (reference sequence). The CDR3 spans 10 residues. With 10 bases removed from V and 8 bases from J, the gap between germline ends came to 8 bases. The CDR3 loop is CATRREKLFF. For the CDR3, the DNA is TGTGCCACACGCCGGGAAAAACTGTTTTTT.

In the case of this clonotype: A much larger clonotype is one base distant, so this may be a read error. No conserved phenylalanine or tryptophan is present at the end of the CDR3, so a read error is the likely explanation. The genes are TRBV3-1 and TRBJ1-1; possible D gene TRBD1, 5 bases. CDR1 LGHDT and CDR2 YNNKEL come from the germline V gene (reference sequence). Trimming removed 4 bases at V and 7 bases at J, with 19 bases between. This CDR3 region has 15 residues. The CDR3 sequence: CASSRPRSGEVEAFI. DNA for the CDR3: TGTGCCAGCAGCCGGCCGCGGTCGGGGGAGGTTGAAGCTTTCATT.

This clonotype was detected ten times or more. J is TRBJ1-5 and V is TRBV7-8; D is uncertain. The germline V gene encodes CDR1 SGHVS and CDR2 FQNEAQ. CDR3 length: 17 amino acids. Trimming removed 1 base at V and 2 bases at J, with 15 bases between. This chain's CDR3 is CASSLEPEFVGNQPQHF. CDR3 nucleotide sequence: TGTGCCAGCAGCTTAGAACCGGAGTTTGTCGGCAATCAGCCCCAGCATTTT. Full variable domain (rest looked up from reference TRBV7-8 and TRBJ1-5): GAGVSQSPRYKVAKRGQDVALRCDPISGHVSLFWYQQALGQGPEFLTYFQNEAQLDKSGLPSDRFFAERPEGSVSTLKIQRTQQEDSAVYLCASSLEPEFVGNQPQHFGDGTRLSIL.

This clonotype was counted ten times or more. The gene calls are TRBV19 and TRBJ2-2; no clear D. The germline V gene encodes CDR1 LNHDA and CDR2 SQIVND (reference sequence). This CDR3 comprises 15 residues. The V and J ends lost 3 bases and 3 bases respectively, with 11 bases between them. The DNA for the CDR3 is TGTGCCAGTAGTATTGGTCTCTTACACACCGGGGAGCTGTTTTTT. Its translation is CASSIGLLHTGELFF.

By share of the sample, this clonotype is medium-sized. V gene TRBV5-4 combines with J gene TRBJ2-3, with D hard to call. This CDR3 region has 13 residues. Germline CDR1 SGHNT, CDR2 YYREEE (reference sequence). The V and J ends lost 3 bases and 6 bases respectively, with 11 bases between them. CDR3 bases: TGTGCCAGCAGCTGGATAACCGGTGATACGCAGTATTTT. Encoded protein: CASSWITGDTQYF.

This clonotype showed up just a few times. The chain employs TRBV6-5 and TRBJ2-5; TRBD2 might be the D (7 bases). This CDR3 is built from 15 residues. Germline-derived CDR1 and CDR2 are MNHEY and SVGAGI. The ends were cut back, 5 bases at V and 4 bases at J, with 17 bases in the middle. The CDR3, as DNA: TGTGCCAGCAGTCCGAGGGGGGGCCTGGGAGAGACCCAGTACTTC. Its protein is CASSPRGGLGETQYF.

The table lists this clonotype with many counts. The chain combines TRBV15 with TRBJ2-3; 7 nucleotides align to TRBD2. This CDR3 is built from 16 residues. CDR1 and CDR2 from the germline V gene are LNHNV and YYDKDF (reference sequence). The J segment lost 3 bases and the V segment lost 1 base, leaving 7 bases of the junction unmatched. The CDR3 bases are TGTGCCACCAGCAGAGCCGAGCGGGGCGGTACAGATACGCAGTATTTT. This codes for CATSRAERGGTDTQYF. Combining the CDR3 with reference TRBV15 and TRBJ2-3 gives the whole variable domain DAMVIQNPRYQVTQFGKPVTLSCSQTLNHNVMYWYQQKSSQAPKLLFHYYDKDFNNEADTPDNFQSRRPNTSFCFLDIRSPGLGDTAMYLCATSRAERGGTDTQYFGPGTRLTVL.

This clonotype was observed a handful of times. The chain employs TRBV12-3 or TRBV12-4 and TRBJ1-1; D is undetermined. V was shortened by 4 bases and J by 1 base, with 10 bases between the two germline ends. The CDR3 is made up of 14 amino acids. CDR3: CASSSRGTNTEAFF. CDR3 DNA: TGTGCCAGCAGTTCCCGGGGAACGAACACTGAAGCTTTCTTT.

By share, this clonotype ranks as medium-sized. The chain joins TRBV30 to TRBJ1-5; weak D call: TRBD1 (5 bases). The CDR3 contains 14 residues. V lost 0 bases and J 1 base, leaving 7 bases between the germline ends. Germline V gene lookup returns CDR1 GTSNPN and CDR2 SVGIG (reference sequence). The CDR3 DNA follows: TGTGCCTGGAGTGTGAGGGGAAGCAATCAGCCCCAGCATTTT. Protein: CAWSVRGSNQPQHF. The variable domain in full, completed from reference TRBV30 and TRBJ1-5, reads SQTIHQWPATLVQPVGSPLSLECTVEGTSNPNLYWYRQAAGRGLQLLFYSVGIGQISSEVPQNLSASRPQDRQFILSSKKLLLSDSGFYLCAWSVRGSNQPQHFGDGTRLSIL.

This clonotype was picked up many times. This chain links TRBV19 with TRBJ1-1; D is unresolved. The ends were cut back, 7 bases at V and 3 bases at J, with 15 bases in the middle. The V gene's germline CDR1 is LNHDA and CDR2 SQIVND (reference sequence). The CDR3 is 14 residues long. For the CDR3, the DNA is TGTGCCAGTAAGCGGCTCCAGGACTACACTGAAGCTTTCTTT. Its protein is CASKRLQDYTEAFF.

The table lists this clonotype with a count of one. The gene calls are TRBV6-1 and TRBJ2-7; 10 positions match TRBD2. Germline CDR1 is MNHNS and CDR2 is SASEGT. The CDR3 length is 17 residues. V was pared by 6 bases and J by 3 bases, with 14 bases of the junction left unmatched. CDR3 DNA: TGTGCCAGCAGACCCCCATCCTGGACTAGCGGAAGCTACGAGCAGTACTTC. Residues: CASRPPSWTSGSYEQYF.